This TCR beta chain was recovered during a study of blood T cells in healthy people across ages (dated by TCRdb to between 2014 and 2017). Background for the entire study: In model experiments, roughly one uniquely barcoded TCR beta cDNA molecule per two T cells was captured by template switching. Donors of different ages were randomly distributed across sequencing lanes to avoid experimental bias. Donors were grouped into four age groups: young (average 16 years), middle-aged (39), aged (around 60) and long-lived (approximately 75). Age-related changes in TCR beta repertoire diversity were measured in the study by deep sequencing normalized with unique cDNA molecular identifiers. The study analyzed two additional independent replicas of 1 million unique cDNA reads from the same blood draw for two donors, one aged 18 to 29 and one aged 80 or older.

As to this clonotype: The clone's antigen remains unknown. A clone one base away is much larger, so this may be a read error.

The CDR1 and CDR2 encoded by the germline V gene (reference sequence) are DFQATT and SNEGSKA. Counted from cysteine to phenylalanine, this CDR3 has 11 amino acids. Only the CDR3 portion is preserved as DNA: 33 bases, with reading frame beginning at the first base. Broad study findings and their caveats: The CMV infection status of donors was not known, potentially confounding age-related changes in expanded clonotypes. The long-lived group showed more naive CD4+ T cells, fewer expanded clones and increased TCR diversity than the aged group, suggesting age selection. Observed TCR beta diversity correlated strongly with the percentage of naive T cells measured by flow cytometry. Conclusive comparison of naive and antigen-experienced compartments was prevented by the profiling of bulk unsorted PBMCs. Observed TCR beta diversity per million T cells fell roughly linearly with age, and a significant reduction was already apparent by age roughly 40. Estimates of total diversity from one million sequenced T cells were regarded as lower bounds and underestimates.

Receptor libraries were prepared by 5' RACE. The sequencing machine was an Illumina HiSeq 2500. A second PCR of roughly 6 to 11 cycles was performed with a sample-barcoded 5' primer and a J-beta primer mix. A template-switch 5' adaptor carrying 12 random nucleotides introduced a unique molecular identifier onto each TCR beta cDNA molecule. Each sample yielded at least 3 million CDR3-containing paired-end reads. First-strand cDNA was synthesized from all RNA with the Mint cDNA synthesis kit, primed by a TRBC-specific oligonucleotide. After uracil-DNA glycosylase treatment, a first 18-cycle PCR used universal primers M1SS and BC2_uni_R on all cDNA. As for how the authors treated the data: For normalization, 1 million high-quality reads, each with a distinct molecular identifier, were randomly selected from each sample. Reads sharing molecular identifiers were discarded rather than binned into consensus sequences. CDR3 identification, clonotype clustering and error correction used MiTCR with a Q25 quality threshold and the strictest error-elimination algorithm. Lower-bound total TCR beta diversity was estimated with a nonparametric unseen species model using Euler transformation. TCRdb itself trimmed the public reads at Q25 with fastp, ran MiXCR and retained productive beta chains. For every CDR3 protein sequence, its rows merge into one entry that carries the most common genes and DNA. TCRdb's processing, not the study's, gives the V and J calls here. Across this sample there are about 1.1 million distinct CDR3 sequences, with less than 45% seen only once. The ten largest clones take up approximately 14% of the sample.

The donors were around 39 Caucasian individuals from Russia, aged roughly 6 to 90 years, who were systemically healthy. Each donor gave about 11 milliliters of peripheral blood, drawn into EDTA-treated Vacutainer tubes. PBMCs were isolated by Ficoll-Paque density-gradient centrifugation, with at least 7 million obtained per sample. Total RNA was extracted from PBMCs with Trizol reagent, with at least 6 micrograms obtained per sample. Naive CD45RAhigh/CD27high T cell percentages were measured by flow cytometry on a PBMC aliquot from every donor. The sequenced material came from blood. This receptor was taken from a young man in good health. Rearrangement joined TRBV20-1 to TRBJ2-1; no D gene call is confident. The end of the DNA is better explained by TRBJ2-7, so the J call may be wrong. The CDR3 in this case is CSASDYNEQYF. The sequenced DNA: TGCAGTGCGTCGGATTACAATGAGCAGTACTTC.